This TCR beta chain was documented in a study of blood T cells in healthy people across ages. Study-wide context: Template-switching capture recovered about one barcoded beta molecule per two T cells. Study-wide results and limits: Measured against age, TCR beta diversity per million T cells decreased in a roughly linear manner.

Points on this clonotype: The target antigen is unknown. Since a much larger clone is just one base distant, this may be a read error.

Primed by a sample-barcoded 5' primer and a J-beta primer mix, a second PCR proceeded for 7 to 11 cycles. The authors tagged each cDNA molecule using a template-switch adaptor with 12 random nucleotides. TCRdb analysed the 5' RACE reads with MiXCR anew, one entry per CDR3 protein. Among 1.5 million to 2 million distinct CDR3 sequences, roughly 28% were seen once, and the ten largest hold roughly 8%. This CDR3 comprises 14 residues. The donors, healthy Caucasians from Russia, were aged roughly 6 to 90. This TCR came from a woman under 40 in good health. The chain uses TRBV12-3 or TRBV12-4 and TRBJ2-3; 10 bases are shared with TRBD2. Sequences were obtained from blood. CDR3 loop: CASSLRTSGDTEYF. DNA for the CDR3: TGTGCCAGCAGTTTAAGGACTAGCGGCGATACGGAGTATTTT.